This T cell receptor beta chain was recorded in a study of early stage breast cancer tumors. The wider study: Among around 12 ER+/PR+/HER2- tumors, eight were ductal, four lobular. Study-level results: Comparing each tissue with blood distinguished tumor from normal in about 90% of the 16 patients. Commonly generated sequences made up most enriched TCRB sequences shared between patients.

CDR3 size: 15 residues. Germline V lookup: CDR1 MNHEY, CDR2 SMNVEV (reference sequence). Note on this clone: The antigen remains undetermined. The junction differs from germline at one of its ends, possibly a read error.

The protocol was immunoSEQ multiplex PCR, while the TCRdb copy is restricted to in-frame clones and leaves out a portion. This sample carries about 19,000 clones, about 83% of them seen once, and the ten largest clones take 1.8%. V is TRBV27 and J is TRBJ2-7, with D perhaps matching TRBD1 (5 bases). This TCR was sampled from a person aged 65 to 85 with breast cancer. Sequenced: blood. The CDR3 loop is CASSPATYQGYGQYF. The CDR3 coding sequence is TGTGCCAGCAGTCCTGCGACTTATCAGGGCTACGGGCAGTACTTC.